This entry concerns a single T cell receptor beta chain. The record originates from a study of control samples from healthy donors and cancer patients. CDR1 is SNHLY, CDR2 FYNNEI, per germline. After removal of 0 bases from V and 8 bases from J, the junction contained 9 bases not matched to a gene. This CDR3 has 16 residues. Repertoires were generated with immunoSEQ multiplex PCR, while TCRdb's copy carries only in-frame clones and drops some. The sample holds approximately 110,000 clones, around 89% seen once. The rearrangement joins TRBV2 to TRBJ1-4; 7 bases line up with TRBD1. The source of this sequence is a woman between 45 and 60 years old in good health. The sequenced sample consisted of blood. The DNA of the CDR3 is TGTGCCAGCAGTGAAGCCGCGACAGGGAATGTCGAAAAACTGTTTTTT. Amino acids: CASSEAATGNVEKLFF. The whole variable domain, remainder taken from reference TRBV2 and TRBJ1-4, is EPEVTQTPSHQVTQMGQEVILRCVPISNHLYFYWYRQILGQKVEFLVSFYNNEISEKSEIFDDQFSVERPDGSNFTLKIRSTKLEDSAMYFCASSEAATGNVEKLFFGSGTQLSVL.